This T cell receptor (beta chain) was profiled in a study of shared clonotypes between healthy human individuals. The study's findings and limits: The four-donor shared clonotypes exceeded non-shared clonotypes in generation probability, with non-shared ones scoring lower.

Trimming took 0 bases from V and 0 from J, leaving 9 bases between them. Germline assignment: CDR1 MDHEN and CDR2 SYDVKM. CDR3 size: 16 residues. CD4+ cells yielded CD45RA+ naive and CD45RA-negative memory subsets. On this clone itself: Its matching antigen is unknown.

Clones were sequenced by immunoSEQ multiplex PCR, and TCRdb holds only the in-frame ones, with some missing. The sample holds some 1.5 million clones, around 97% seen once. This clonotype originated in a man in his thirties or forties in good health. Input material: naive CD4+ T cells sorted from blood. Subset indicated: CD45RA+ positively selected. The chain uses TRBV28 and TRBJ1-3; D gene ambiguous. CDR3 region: CASSLWGRDSGNTIYF. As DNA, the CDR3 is TGTGCCAGCAGTTTATGGGGGAGGGACTCTGGAAACACCATATATTTT. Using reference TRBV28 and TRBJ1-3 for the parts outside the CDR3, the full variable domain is DVKVTQSSRYLVKRTGEKVFLECVQDMDHENMFWYRQDPGLGLRLIYFSYDVKMKEKGDIPEGYSVSREKKERFSLILESASTNQTSMYLCASSLWGRDSGNTIYFGEGSWLTVV.